This TCR beta chain stems from a study of graft-versus-host responses after intestinal transplantation. Study details: For 2 to 4 years after anti-thymocyte globulin induction, all recipients took tacrolimus and steroids. Study-level results: Recipient marrow held GvH clones, some first seen in ileum or blood. Among circulating GvH clones, peak levels were associated with early post-transplant declines in HvG clones.

Produced via immunoSEQ multiplex PCR; TCRdb's table is partial and in-frame only. Seen here are 85,000 to 100,000 clones, roughly 92% observed once, and the top ten hold more than 0.15%. In germline, CDR1 is MNHEY, CDR2 SVGAGI. The CDR3 contains 14 residues. Unmatched junction bases numbered 4, after V lost 6 bases and J lost 1 base. As to this clone: Its antigen is not identified.

V usage is TRBV6-5 and J usage is TRBJ2-3, with 7 bases aligning to TRBD2. The sample here was unstimulated CD4+ T cells sorted from spleen or lymph node cells, taken before intestinal transplant. The receptor comes from a human donor who received an intestinal transplant. The CDR3, as DNA: TGTGCCAGCAGAGCGGGGCTACGCACAGATACGCAGTATTTT. It codes for CASRAGLRTDTQYF.